The clone carrying this T cell receptor (beta chain) turned up a few times. The data are from a study of T-cell memory formation after mild COVID-19. The CDR3 extends over 15 amino acids. V was shortened by 6 bases and J by 1 base, with 16 bases between the two germline ends. Germline V gene lookup returns CDR1 DFQATT and CDR2 SNEGSKA (reference sequence). One entry per CDR3 protein results from TCRdb running MiXCR on the 5' RACE reads. The sample carries about 340,000 distinct CDR3 sequences, 13% to 15% recorded once. V and J are TRBV20-1 and TRBJ1-5; D remains unclear. Sequenced material: PBMCs or a T cell subset sorted from them (not recorded which). The TCR was taken from a man younger than 30 who had mild COVID-19 (a few samples of this study predate the infection). Cell type and time point are not known. CDR3 region: CSAVRQTLSNQPQHF. The CDR3 DNA reads TGCAGTGCGGTGAGGCAGACTCTAAGCAATCAGCCCCAGCATTTT.